This record concerns one TCR beta chain sequence. The data derive from a study of blood T cell repertoires in COVID-19. As handled by the study authors: Amplification from reference gene primers served as the basis for estimated nucleated cell counts. Using immunoSEQ multiplex PCR, the repertoire was profiled, and TCRdb retains in-frame clones only, with some absent. The DNA gave D and trimming, while V, J and clone size come from that table. Of fewer than 150,000 clones listed, about nine tenths are singletons. V dropped 5 bases and J dropped 3 bases, with 14 bases sitting between them. The CDR3 runs 15 residues. CDR1 is MNHEY and CDR2 is SVGAGI in the germline V gene.

The TCR comes from a man in his forties or fifties with active or convalescent COVID-19. This sequence joins TRBV6-5 and TRBJ1-5, with D perhaps TRBD1 (6 bases). The source material was peripheral blood. Here the CDR3 DNA reads TGTGCCAGCAGTCCGGACAGATCGCCCAATCAGCCCCAGCATTTT. This gives the protein CASSPDRSPNQPQHF.